These 14 T cell receptor beta chains were sequenced from one sample in a study of T cell responses to AZD1222 COVID-19 vaccine (dated by TCRdb to the early 2020s). This specimen's time point label, interpreted: baseline before first vaccination. Library method: the immunoSEQ multiplex PCR assay. TCRdb mirrors the immuneACCESS table, restricted to in-frame sequences. Some clones are absent from its copies; in checked studies, under half trace to an unresolved V gene, and the reason for the others is unknown. In this sample the table shows roughly 100,000 clones, roughly 86% of which occur a single time. In total, the top ten clones hold 5% of the sample. Sequencing used peripheral blood, obtained on day 0 of AZD1222 vaccination. The receptors here all came from an adult in good health.

The J gene is TRBJ1-2, the V gene TRBV6-5; D is unresolved. Trimming took off 0 bases at V and 4 bases at J, with 12 bases between the two ends. Germline-derived CDR1 and CDR2 are MNHEY and SVGAGI. This CDR3 has 15 amino acids. CDR3 in DNA: TGTGCCAGCAGTTACTCGACTGGGAATTTCTATGGCTACACCTTC. Amino acids: CASSYSTGNFYGYTF.

Concerning this clone itself: The same CDR3 arises from other DNA sequences in this sample as well. The chain is built from TRBV27 and TRBJ2-7; the D is unclear. The CDR3 contains 11 residues. Between the trimmed V and J ends, which lost 2 bases and 3 bases, there was a span of 2 bases. In germline, CDR1 is MNHEY, CDR2 SMNVEV (reference sequence). In DNA form, the CDR3 reads TGTGCCAGCAGTTTAGGCTACGAGCAGTACTTC. Its protein product is CASSLGYEQYF.

The chain uses TRBV9 and TRBJ2-1; D unclear. V shed 0 bases and J shed 2 bases, with 6 bases lying between them. Germline CDR1 reads SGDLS; CDR2 reads YYNGEE. This CDR3 is 14 amino acids long. CDR3 nucleotides: TGTGCCAGCAGCGTAGAAACCACCTACAATGAGCAGTTCTTC. Its protein is CASSVETTYNEQFF.

The CDR3 loop is CASRNYPGELFF. CDR3 in DNA: TGTGCCAGCAGAAACTACCCCGGGGAGCTGTTTTTT. This rearrangement joins TRBV6-5 to TRBJ2-2; D remains unclear. With 6 bases removed from V and 6 bases from J, the gap between germline ends came to 8 bases. The CDR3 is 12 amino acids. Germline CDR1 and CDR2: MNHEY and SVGAGI.

The V and J genes are TRBV6-1 and TRBJ1-6; no clear D gene. This CDR3 region has 13 residues. From germline, CDR1 is MNHNS and CDR2 SASEGT. V lost 6 bases and J lost 10, with 13 bases in between. CDR3 loop: CASSPAEVSPLHF. The CDR3, as DNA: TGTGCCAGCAGCCCGGCGGAGGTCTCACCCCTCCACTTT.

This chain uses TRBV4-1 with TRBJ1-5, with D hard to call. The CDR3 is 16 residues long. Germline CDR1 and CDR2: MGHRA and YSYEKL. Trimming took 3 bases from V and 4 from J, leaving 16 bases between them. CDR3 DNA: TGCGCCAGCAGCCAGAGCGGACCCTTCCTTAATCAGCCCCAGCATTTT. As protein: CASSQSGPFLNQPQHF.

V usage is TRBV11-1 and J usage is TRBJ2-1; perhaps TRBD1 as D (5 bases). Deletions cut 2 bases from V and 5 bases from J, with 10 bases between. The CDR3 contains 14 residues. Germline V gives CDR1 SGHAT, CDR2 FQDESV (reference sequence). The CDR3 loop reads CASSLQGLNNEQFF. The CDR3 nucleotides read TGTGCCAGCAGCTTACAGGGCCTGAACAATGAGCAGTTCTTC.

The V gene is TRBV7-2, the J gene TRBJ2-2; 9 bases agree with TRBD2. CDR3 length equals 15 residues. Germline assignment: CDR1 SGHTA and CDR2 FQGNSA. With 6 bases clipped from V and 2 bases from J, the junction kept 4 bases outside the gene matches. The CDR3 region has the DNA TGTGCCAGCAGGGCGCTAGCGGGAAACACCGGGGAGCTGTTTTTT. Translating gives CASRALAGNTGELFF.

This chain joins TRBV4-2 and TRBJ2-3, with 11 bases that match TRBD2. J gave up 3 bases and V 4 bases, and 9 bases lay outside the gene matches. Germline V gene data show CDR1 as LGHNA and CDR2 as YNFKEQ. There are 17 residues in the CDR3. In DNA form, the CDR3 reads TGTGCCAGCAGCCCCCAAACCGGGACTAGCGGTACAGATACGCAGTATTTT. Amino acid sequence: CASSPQTGTSGTDTQYF.

The chain recombines TRBV28 with TRBJ1-2; no definite D call. The germline gives CDR1 MDHEN, CDR2 SYDVKM. V was trimmed by 4 bases and J by 5 bases, leaving 20 bases between them. This CDR3 contains 16 residues. The CDR3 reads CASSSPADGALYGYTF. The CDR3 region has the DNA TGTGCCAGCAGTTCACCCGCGGACGGAGCCTTGTATGGCTACACCTTC.

The chain has TRBV7-8 and TRBJ2-3; 8 nucleotides align to TRBD2. The V gene end was trimmed by 2 bases and the J gene end by 0 bases; junction bases not matched to a gene: 7. This CDR3 contains 17 residues. Germline V CDR1 and CDR2: SGHVS, FQNEAQ. The CDR3 here is CASSLIRREASTDTQYF. CDR3 DNA sequence: TGTGCCAGCAGCTTAATCCGGCGGGAGGCAAGCACAGATACGCAGTATTTT.

V and J are TRBV5-1 and TRBJ2-3; D is perhaps TRBD1 or TRBD2 (5 bases each). Germline V gene data show CDR1 as SGHRS and CDR2 as YFSETQ. This CDR3 is 15 amino acids long. Trimming shortened V by 4 bases and J by 3 bases, and 15 bases separated the two germline ends. For the CDR3, the DNA is TGCGCCAGCAGCCAACAAGGGACCAGTACAGATACGCAGTATTTT. Translating gives CASSQQGTSTDTQYF.

J is TRBJ2-5 and V is TRBV5-4; 8 bases are a match to TRBD1. This CDR3 has 13 residues. CDR1 is SGHNT and CDR2 is YYREEE in the germline V gene (reference sequence). V lost 4 bases to trimming and J lost 5 bases; unmatched junction nucleotides: 4. CDR3 in DNA: TGTGCCAGCAGCACCGACAGGGGTGAGACCCAGTACTTC. It yields the protein CASSTDRGETQYF. The full variable domain, its missing parts supplied by reference TRBV5-4 and TRBJ2-5, is ETGVTQSPTHLIKTRGQQVTLRCSSQSGHNTVSWYQQALGQGPQFIFQYYREEENGRGNFPPRFSGLQFPNYSSELNVNALELDDSALYLCASSTDRGETQYFGPGTRLLVL.

This clone was observed a handful of times. This sequence joins TRBV2 and TRBJ2-3; 7 positions agree with TRBD1. CDR1 SNHLY and CDR2 FYNNEI come from the germline V gene. J lost 8 bases, V lost 6 bases, and 2 bases had no gene match. The CDR3 has 11 residues. CDR3 protein: CASSRQGTQYF. CDR3 bases: TGTGCCAGCAGCCGACAGGGTACGCAGTATTTT.